Below, 29 T cell receptor beta chains from the same sample are listed, as sequenced in a study of T-cell memory formation after mild COVID-19. TCRdb fed the 5' RACE reads into MiXCR, producing one record per CDR3 protein. The repertoire holds some 350,000 distinct CDR3 sequences, with about an eighth as singletons. The sample was PBMCs or a T cell subset sorted from them (not recorded which). The receptors were gathered from a man between 18 and 35 years old who had mild COVID-19 (a few samples of this study predate the infection). Cell type and time point are not known.

The chain joins TRBV19 to TRBJ2-2; D uncertain. CDR1 is LNHDA, CDR2 SQIVND, per germline (reference sequence). Trimming shortened V by 1 base and J by 9 bases, and 3 bases separated the two germline ends. The length of the CDR3 is 11 residues. CDR3 protein: CASSIGWELFF. CDR3 nucleotides: TGTGCCAGTAGTATAGGGTGGGAGCTGTTTTTT. Variable domain in full (rest from reference TRBV19 and TRBJ2-2): DGGITQSPKYLFRKEGQNVTLSCEQNLNHDAMYWYRQDPGQGLRLIYYSQIVNDFQKGDIAEGYSVSREKKESFPLTVTSAQKNPTAFYLCASSIGWELFFGEGSRLTVL.

This clonotype has more than one count but fewer than ten. CDR3 DNA: TGTGCCAGCAGCTTAGTACAGGACTATGGCTACACCTTC. It encodes CASSLVQDYGYTF. V gene TRBV7-2 combines with J gene TRBJ1-2, with a weak D call TRBD1 (5 bases). This CDR3 contains 13 residues. The V end lost 1 base, the J end lost 3 bases, and 6 bases lay between the germline ends. Per germline, CDR1 SGHTA and CDR2 FQGNSA.

This clonotype appeared many times. The rearrangement links TRBV4-1 to TRBJ2-7; D unresolved. Trimming cost V 3 bases and J 2 bases, with 14 bases left between them. The CDR3 length is 15 residues. Germline CDR1 and CDR2: MGHRA and YSYEKL. CDR3 in amino acids: CASSQFSDGTYEQYF. CDR3 DNA sequence: TGCGCCAGCAGCCAGTTCTCGGACGGTACCTACGAGCAGTACTTC.

This clonotype appeared a few times. The chain is built from TRBV28 and TRBJ2-5, with TRBD1 matching over 10 bases. The junction had 9 bases not matched to a gene; V was cut back by 5 bases and J by 3 bases. Germline assignment: CDR1 MDHEN and CDR2 SYDVKM. This CDR3 spans 16 amino acids. This chain's CDR3 is CASSTIWGTGEETQYF. Here the CDR3 DNA reads TGTGCCAGCAGTACCATATGGGGGACAGGGGAAGAGACCCAGTACTTC.

This clonotype has a count of ten or more. The genes are TRBV6-5 and TRBJ2-3; TRBD1 aligns across 7 bases. The V and J ends lost 2 bases and 0 bases, in that order; junction bases with no gene match: 2. Germline CDR1 and CDR2: MNHEY and SVGAGI. The CDR3 runs 15 residues. The CDR3 is CASSYRGLSTDTQYF. The CDR3 DNA follows: TGTGCCAGCAGTTACAGGGGGCTGAGCACAGATACGCAGTATTTT.

In the case of this clonotype: A read error may account for a junction end that differs from germline. The chain uses TRBV12-3 or TRBV12-4 and TRBJ2-1; 9 bases fit TRBD1. The CDR3 runs 12 residues. The CDR3, as DNA: TGTGCCAGCAGTTCCGCTCCGACAGGGGGTGTCTTC. This gives the protein CASSSAPTGGVF.

This clonotype was counted between two and nine times. The J gene is TRBJ1-1, the V gene TRBV24-1; 7 nucleotides line up with TRBD1. CDR3 length equals 15 residues. V shed 4 bases, J shed 3 bases, and the junction held 7 bases outside the gene matches. The germline CDR1 and CDR2 sequences are KGHDR and SFDVKD. CDR3 in DNA: TGTGCCACCAGTGACGCGAGAACAGGGGACACTGAAGCTTTCTTT. Translating gives CATSDARTGDTEAFF.

This clonotype turned up a few times. The chain couples TRBV21-1 to TRBJ1-5. TRBV21-1 is given as a pseudogene. The CDR3 is 11 residues long. The CDR3 sequence: CASSGDQPQHF. The DNA of the CDR3 is TGTGCCAGCAGCGGCGACCAGCCCCAGCATTTT.

This chain joins TRBV4-1 and TRBJ1-5; D is ambiguous. The CDR3 is 14 amino acids. The ends were cut back, 1 base at V and 3 bases at J, with 7 bases in the middle. Germline CDR1 MGHRA, CDR2 YSYEKL. The CDR3 DNA follows: TGCGCCAGCAGCCAAGGGGCAGTCAATCAGCCCCAGCATTTT. It is translated as CASSQGAVNQPQHF.

This clonotype appeared once. The DNA of the CDR3 is TGTGCCAGCAGTTTACTGGGACTAGAGCGAGAGCAGTATTTT. This codes for CASSLLGLEREQYF. V is TRBV12-3 or TRBV12-4 and J is TRBJ2-3; 8 bases map to TRBD2. V trimming: 2 bases; J trimming: 11 bases; junction bases outside the gene matches: 9. The CDR3 contains 14 residues.

CDR3 sequence: CASSSHQGARGELFF. DNA for the CDR3: TGTGCCAGCAGCTCACACCAGGGGGCGCGGGGGGAGCTGTTTTTT. The chain couples TRBV7-2 to TRBJ2-2; 8 bases fit TRBD1. In germline, CDR1 is SGHTA, CDR2 FQGNSA. This CDR3 is 15 amino acids long. After removal of 4 bases from V and 8 bases from J, the junction contained 9 bases not matched to a gene.

The sample holds many counts of this clonotype. Here the CDR3 DNA reads TGTGCCAGCACCAAAGACGGCTACGGGTTAAATCAGCCCCAGCATTTT. It is translated as CASTKDGYGLNQPQHF. The chain recombines TRBV6-6 with TRBJ1-5; D is undetermined. The CDR3 contains 16 residues. V was clipped by 7 bases and J by 4 bases, with 20 bases between them. In germline, CDR1 is MNHNY, CDR2 SVGAGI (reference sequence).

A few counts support this clonotype. V usage is TRBV5-1 and J usage is TRBJ2-7, with D unclear. Germline values: CDR1 SGHRS, CDR2 YFSETQ. This CDR3 comprises 15 residues. V shed 0 bases and J shed 3 bases, with 13 bases lying between them. The CDR3 DNA reads TGCGCCAGCAGCTTGGAAGGAAACCAAAACTACGAGCAGTACTTC. This encodes CASSLEGNQNYEQYF. Complete variable domain (other parts from reference TRBV5-1 and TRBJ2-7): KAGVTQTPRYLIKTRGQQVTLSCSPISGHRSVSWYQQTPGQGLQFLFEYFSETQRNKGNFPGRFSGRQFSNSRSEMNVSTLELGDSALYLCASSLEGNQNYEQYFGPGTRLTVT.

This clonotype has a count of ten or more. The genes are TRBV6-2 or TRBV6-3 and TRBJ2-2; 7 positions agree with TRBD1. The CDR3 sequence is 14 residues long. V dropped 8 bases and J dropped 2; count of bases not matched to a gene: 5. The germline V gene encodes CDR1 MNHEY and CDR2 SVGEGT. This chain's CDR3 is CASPDRENTGELFF. The CDR3 DNA sequence: TGTGCCAGCCCAGACAGGGAAAACACCGGGGAGCTGTTTTTT.

The chain carries TRBV12-3 or TRBV12-4 and TRBJ2-2; TRBD1 aligns across 8 bases. The CDR3 sequence is 16 residues long. V lost 6 bases, J lost 0 bases, and 6 bases stayed unmatched. CDR3 DNA: TGTGCCAGCAGACCGGGACAGGCCGCGAACACCGGGGAGCTGTTTTTT. Its translation is CASRPGQAANTGELFF.

CDR3 sequence (DNA): TGTGCCAGCAGCTTAGCTGACAGCGCGGCAGCTTTCTTT. This gives the protein CASSLADSAAAFF. The chain has TRBV7-9 and TRBJ1-1; D is possibly TRBD1 (5 bases). CDR3 length: 13 residues. V was trimmed by 0 bases and J by 10 bases, leaving 12 bases between them. The germline V gene encodes CDR1 SEHNR and CDR2 FQNEAQ (reference sequence). The full variable domain, in which reference TRBV7-9 and TRBJ1-1 provide the parts outside the CDR3, is DTGVSQNPRHKITKRGQNVTFRCDPISEHNRLYWYRQTLGQGPEFLTYFQNEAQLEKSRLLSDRFSAERPKGSFSTLEIQRTEQGDSAMYLCASSLADSAAAFFGQGTRLTVV.

This sequence joins TRBV5-1 and TRBJ2-1, with D tentatively TRBD1 or TRBD2 (5 bases each). Germline V gene lookup returns CDR1 SGHRS and CDR2 YFSETQ. This CDR3 has 16 amino acids. V gave up 1 base and J gave up 0 bases, with 11 bases separating them. CDR3 sequence reads: CASSLQGPSSYNEQFF. In DNA form, the CDR3 reads TGCGCCAGCAGCTTGCAGGGACCTAGCTCCTACAATGAGCAGTTCTTC. Using reference TRBV5-1 and TRBJ2-1 for the parts outside the CDR3, the full variable domain is KAGVTQTPRYLIKTRGQQVTLSCSPISGHRSVSWYQQTPGQGLQFLFEYFSETQRNKGNFPGRFSGRQFSNSRSEMNVSTLELGDSALYLCASSLQGPSSYNEQFFGPGTRLTVL.

In its sample, this clonotype was seen many times. The chain links TRBV24-1 to TRBJ1-1; possibly TRBD1 for D (5 bases). Germline V gene data show CDR1 as KGHDR and CDR2 as SFDVKD. V lost 4 bases and J 7 bases, leaving 12 bases between the germline ends. This CDR3 spans 13 amino acids. The CDR3 loop is CATSDSGTFEAFF. For the CDR3, the DNA is TGTGCCACCAGTGACTCCGGGACGTTTGAAGCTTTCTTT.

The chain has TRBV6-6 and TRBJ2-7, with a weak D call TRBD2 (9 bases). The CDR3 has 16 amino acids. Between the trimmed V and J ends, which lost 6 bases and 3 bases, there was a span of 21 bases. The germline V gene has CDR1 MNHNY and CDR2 SVGAGI (reference sequence). The CDR3 DNA follows: TGTGCCAGCAGGAAACAGGGGGGTAGCGGGGGCTACGAGCAGTACTTC. Translation: CASRKQGGSGGYEQYF.

This clonotype occurred many times. The gene calls are TRBV5-5 and TRBJ2-1; a weak D match, TRBD2 (6 bases). In germline, CDR1 is SGHKS, CDR2 YYEKEE (reference sequence). Deletions cut 3 bases from V and 8 bases from J, with 15 bases between. The CDR3 contains 14 residues. The CDR3 DNA reads as TGTGCCAGCAGCTCCCCACCGTCGGGGGATGAGCAGTTCTTC. Translation: CASSSPPSGDEQFF.

The gene calls are TRBV7-2 and TRBJ2-3; D gene uncertain. V was pared by 5 bases and J by 4 bases, with 19 bases between. In germline, CDR1 is SGHTA, CDR2 FQGNSA. The CDR3 spans 16 residues. CDR3 sequence: CASSPTGPPSADTQYF. The CDR3 DNA follows: TGTGCCAGCAGCCCCACCGGGCCTCCCAGCGCAGATACGCAGTATTTT.

The chain joins TRBV20-1 to TRBJ2-3; 11 positions match TRBD2. This CDR3 spans 15 amino acids. Per the germline V gene, CDR1 is DFQATT and CDR2 is SNEGSKA (reference sequence). V shed 5 bases, J shed 3 bases, and the junction held 7 bases outside the gene matches. Written as DNA, the CDR3 is TGCAGTGCTCCCGTTAGCGGGGGGGCAACAGATACGCAGTATTTT. It translates to CSAPVSGGATDTQYF.

The rearrangement links TRBV5-1 to TRBJ2-6; the D is unclear. Germline values: CDR1 SGHRS, CDR2 YFSETQ. The CDR3 covers 16 residues. The V end was cut by 4 bases, the J end by 4 bases, with 15 bases between. CDR3 amino acids: CASSQRKTSGANVLTF. CDR3 nucleotides: TGCGCCAGCAGCCAACGGAAGACGTCCGGGGCCAACGTCCTGACTTTC.

This clonotype was counted ten times or more. This chain joins TRBV12-3 or TRBV12-4 and TRBJ2-2; D is unresolved. The CDR3 is made up of 15 amino acids. Between the trimmed V and J ends, which lost 6 bases and 4 bases, there was a span of 15 bases. The CDR3 loop is CASRPPIYTTGELFF. Here the CDR3 DNA reads TGTGCCAGCAGACCCCCGATTTACACCACCGGGGAGCTGTTTTTT.

CDR3 DNA sequence: TGTGCCAGCTCACCATCCGGTACACCACAGTACGTC. This sequence encodes CASSPSGTPQYV. The chain joins TRBV18 to TRBJ2-7; no clear D. The CDR3 consists of 12 residues. Per the germline V gene, CDR1 is KGHSH and CDR2 is LQKENI. V lost 2 bases and J 10 bases, leaving 12 bases between the germline ends.

This clonotype came up many times. In nucleotides, the CDR3 is TGTGCCAGCAGTAGATACAATGAGCAGTTCTTC. This sequence encodes CASSRYNEQFF. J is TRBJ2-1 and V is TRBV12-3 or TRBV12-4; D gene uncertain. The V end was cut by 5 bases, the J end by 4 bases, with 3 bases between. This CDR3 is 11 amino acids long.

The sample holds many counts of this clonotype. V gene TRBV6-5 combines with J gene TRBJ2-3; D is perhaps TRBD1 (5 bases). This CDR3 comprises 17 residues. Germline V lookup: CDR1 MNHEY, CDR2 SVGAGI. V was trimmed by 6 bases and J by 0 bases, leaving 19 bases between them. The CDR3 nucleotides are TGTGCCAGCAGCCAAATGGGGCTGGCGATTAGCACAGATACGCAGTATTTT. Translation: CASSQMGLAISTDTQYF.

Comments on this clonotype: A much larger clone sits a single nucleotide away, making a read error possible. The chain couples TRBV6-2 or TRBV6-3 to TRBJ2-6; TRBD1 might be the D (6 bases). The CDR3 loop spans 15 amino acids. Germline assignment: CDR1 MNHEY and CDR2 SVGEGT. Trimming cost V 5 bases and J 7 bases, with 15 bases left between them. CDR3 sequence: CASSTYRAGANVLTF. Written as DNA, the CDR3 is TGTGCCAGCAGTACGTACAGGGCAGGAGCCAACGTCCTGACTTTC.

This clonotype was detected only a few times. V and J are TRBV25-1 and TRBJ2-5, with unresolved D. The CDR3 is made up of 11 amino acids. Trimming took 0 bases from V and 7 from J, leaving 3 bases between them. CDR1 MGHDK and CDR2 SYGVNS come from the germline V gene. The CDR3 nucleotides are TGTGCCAGCAGTGAATACGGGACCCAGTACTTC. Translating it yields CASSEYGTQYF.